This entry lists 25 T cell receptor beta chains sequenced from one sample in a study of T cell responses to AZD1222 COVID-19 vaccine. The method was immunoSEQ multiplex PCR; TCRdb's version includes in-frame clones alone and lacks a portion of them. The sample shows approximately 150,000 clones, roughly 92% of them seen only once. Specimen: peripheral blood, collected on day 0 of AZD1222 vaccination. The receptors were gathered from an adult in good health.

CDR3 sequence: CASEREDQETQYF. CDR3 sequence (DNA): TGTGCCAGCGAGCGGGAGGACCAAGAGACCCAGTACTTC. This sequence joins TRBV12-3 or TRBV12-4 and TRBJ2-5, with 9 nucleotides matching TRBD2. The junction had 1 base not matched to a gene; V was cut back by 8 bases and J by 0 bases. CDR3 length: 13 amino acids.

J is TRBJ2-1 and V is TRBV6-6; D not resolved. The CDR3 has 12 amino acids. Per the germline V gene, CDR1 is MNHNY and CDR2 is SVGAGI (reference sequence). Trimming shortened V by 9 bases and J by 10 bases, and 16 bases separated the two germline ends. The CDR3 loop reads CASSPQVVEQFF. The CDR3 region has the DNA TGTGCCAGTAGTCCCCAGGTAGTGGAGCAGTTCTTC.

V usage is TRBV21-1 and J usage is TRBJ1-2. TRBV21-1 is noted as a pseudogene. There are 16 residues in the CDR3. For the CDR3, the DNA is TGTGCCAGCAGCCCCCCCAAAATTCAGGCCGGCGGTGGCTACACCTTC. Protein product: CASSPPKIQAGGGYTF.

The genes are TRBV19 and TRBJ2-1; 15 bases fit TRBD2. The junction had 10 bases not matched to a gene; V was cut back by 3 bases and J by 1 base. The CDR3 loop spans 20 amino acids. Germline CDR1 reads LNHDA; CDR2 reads SQIVND (reference sequence). The CDR3 DNA reads as TGTGCCAGTAGTATCAGGGGTACGGGACTAGCGGGAGGTTCCTACAATGAGCAGTTCTTC. Translating gives CASSIRGTGLAGGSYNEQFF.

The genes are TRBV20-1 and TRBJ2-7; TRBD1 agrees at 8 bases. V lost 3 bases to trimming and J lost 2 bases; unmatched junction nucleotides: 9. The CDR3 length is 15 residues. Germline CDR1 and CDR2: DFQATT and SNEGSKA (reference sequence). CDR3 amino acids: CSASKFRGPTYEQYF. The CDR3 DNA sequence: TGCAGTGCTAGTAAATTCAGGGGGCCAACCTACGAGCAGTACTTC.

The chain combines TRBV10-3 with TRBJ1-1; D perhaps matches TRBD1 (5 bases). Trimming cost V 2 bases and J 1 base, with 5 bases left between them. CDR1 ENHRY and CDR2 SYGVKD come from the germline V gene. The CDR3 runs 13 residues. DNA for the CDR3: TGTGCCATCAGTGAGGGGGGGAACACTGAAGCTTTCTTT. This sequence encodes CAISEGGNTEAFF.

The rearrangement joins TRBV5-6 to TRBJ1-2; the match to TRBD1 covers 8 bases. The CDR3 contains 12 residues. V lost 1 base and J lost 10; bases outside the gene matches: 3. The germline gives CDR1 SGHDT, CDR2 YYEEEE. The DNA for the CDR3 is TGTGCCAGCAGCTTGAAGGACAGGGTCTACACCTTC. Residues: CASSLKDRVYTF. Combining the CDR3 with reference TRBV5-6 and TRBJ1-2 gives the whole variable domain DAGVTQSPTHLIKTRGQQVTLRCSPKSGHDTVSWYQQALGQGPQFIFQYYEEEERQRGNFPDRFSGHQFPNYSSELNVNALLLGDSALYLCASSLKDRVYTFGSGTRLTVV.

The chain recombines TRBV7-8 with TRBJ1-1; TRBD1 matches at 8 bases. CDR1 is SGHVS and CDR2 is FQNEAQ in the germline V gene. The CDR3 is 14 amino acids. Trimming cost V 6 bases and J 4 bases; bases outside gene matches: 7. CDR3 sequence reads: CASSRTGMITEAFF. CDR3 in DNA: TGTGCCAGCAGTCGGACAGGGATGATCACTGAAGCTTTCTTT.

The CDR3 region is CASSVGHHSSYEQYF. CDR3 bases: TGTGCCAGCAGCGTAGGACATCACTCCTCCTACGAGCAGTACTTC. V usage is TRBV9 and J usage is TRBJ2-7; D is unclear. The CDR3 consists of 15 residues. V lost 0 bases and J 0 bases, leaving 10 bases between the germline ends. Looked up from germline, CDR1 is SGDLS and CDR2 is YYNGEE.

This sequence joins TRBV19 and TRBJ2-6; TRBD1 agrees at 9 bases. The CDR3 covers 16 residues. Germline values: CDR1 LNHDA, CDR2 SQIVND (reference sequence). Trimming cost V 8 bases and J 3 bases; bases outside gene matches: 8. Written as DNA, the CDR3 is TGTGCCAGTCGTCCCGGGACAGGGATTGGGGCCAACGTCCTGACTTTC. This encodes CASRPGTGIGANVLTF.

The V gene is TRBV4-1, the J gene TRBJ2-1, with D uncertain. V was cut by 3 bases and J by 9 bases, with 15 bases left in between. The CDR3 covers 14 residues. Per the germline V gene, CDR1 is MGHRA and CDR2 is YSYEKL. The CDR3 DNA reads TGCGCCAGCAGCCAGAACCCCCATGCAAGTGAGCAGTTCTTC. This sequence encodes CASSQNPHASEQFF.

This chain joins TRBV7-9 and TRBJ1-6; D perhaps matches TRBD1 (6 bases). Trimming took off 5 bases at V and 8 bases at J, with 10 bases between the two ends. CDR3 length: 13 amino acids. Germline assignment: CDR1 SEHNR and CDR2 FQNEAQ (reference sequence). This chain's CDR3 is CASSREGDSPLHF. CDR3 DNA: TGTGCCAGCAGCAGAGAGGGGGATTCACCCCTCCACTTT.

A few counts support this clone. This rearrangement joins TRBV28 to TRBJ1-5; no definite D call. The CDR3 extends over 18 amino acids. The V and J ends lost 2 bases and 1 base respectively, with 18 bases between them. Germline V lookup: CDR1 MDHEN, CDR2 SYDVKM. The DNA of the CDR3 is TGTGCCAGCAGTTTAATTTCCACCCGGGCAGGAAGCAATCAGCCCCAGCATTTT. Translating it yields CASSLISTRAGSNQPQHF.

The rearrangement uses TRBV12-5 and TRBJ2-1; no firm D call. Germline assignment: CDR1 LGHNT and CDR2 FRNRAP. The length of the CDR3 is 11 residues. The V end lost 4 bases, the J end lost 5 bases, and 3 bases lay between the germline ends. This CDR3 is CASGWDNEQFF. Here the CDR3 DNA reads TGTGCTAGTGGTTGGGACAATGAGCAGTTCTTC. The full variable domain, rest sourced from reference TRBV12-5 and TRBJ2-1, is DARVTQTPRHKVTEMGQEVTMRCQPILGHNTVFWYRQTMMQGLELLAYFRNRAPLDDSGMPKDRFSAEMPDATLATLKIQPSEPRDSAVYFCASGWDNEQFFGPGTRLTVL.

J is TRBJ1-3 and V is TRBV30, with D hard to call. CDR3 length: 15 residues. The V end lost 7 bases, the J end lost 0 bases, and 16 bases lay between the germline ends. The germline V gene encodes CDR1 GTSNPN and CDR2 SVGIG (reference sequence). CDR3 sequence reads: CASYTFLSSGNTIYF. The CDR3 nucleotides are TGTGCCTCATACACCTTTCTGAGCTCTGGAAACACCATATATTTT.

This rearrangement joins TRBV27 to TRBJ2-7; tentative D call: TRBD1 (6 bases). Germline CDR1 and CDR2: MNHEY and SMNVEV (reference sequence). CDR3 length equals 14 residues. The V and J ends lost 8 bases and 2 bases respectively, with 16 bases between them. This CDR3 reads CASHSRGGTYEQYF. CDR3 DNA sequence: TGTGCCAGCCATTCACGAGGGGGAACCTACGAGCAGTACTTC.

The rearrangement joins TRBV6-4 to TRBJ2-3; unclear D gene. This CDR3 contains 14 residues. Trimming cost V 7 bases and J 11 bases, with 22 bases left between them. Per the germline V gene, CDR1 is MRHNA and CDR2 is SNTAGT. The CDR3 DNA reads TGTGCCAGCATTAGGATTGCTCAGCCCCAACAGCAGTATTTT. The encoded protein is CASIRIAQPQQQYF.

V and J are TRBV6-1 and TRBJ2-7; the match to TRBD2 covers 9 bases. V was pared by 2 bases and J by 3 bases, with 2 bases of the junction left unmatched. CDR1 is MNHNS, CDR2 SASEGT, per germline. The CDR3 is made up of 14 amino acids. The CDR3 DNA is TGTGCCAGCAGTGAACTAGCGGGGCTCTACGAGCAGTACTTC. Protein sequence: CASSELAGLYEQYF.

The chain is built from TRBV18 and TRBJ2-7; a weak D match, TRBD1 (6 bases). This CDR3 is built from 15 residues. Germline CDR1 and CDR2: KGHSH and LQKENI. V lost 2 bases to trimming and J lost 6 bases, with 17 bases between them. In DNA, the CDR3 is TGTGCCAGCTCACCATTACAGGGCAGTGAAGGCGAGCAGTACTTC. Amino acid sequence: CASSPLQGSEGEQYF.

The chain recombines TRBV10-2 with TRBJ1-3; D may be TRBD1 (6 bases). CDR3 length: 17 amino acids. Germline CDR1 is WSHSY and CDR2 is SAAADI. Deletions cut 4 bases from V and 0 bases from J, with 16 bases between. The CDR3 DNA reads as TGCGCCAGCAGTGTTAGGGGGGGCGGGAGCTCTGGAAACACCATATATTTT. Encoded protein: CASSVRGGGSSGNTIYF.

The chain joins TRBV3-1 (or the pseudogene TRBV3-2) to TRBJ2-2; D gene unclear. Deletions cut 4 bases from V and 0 bases from J, with 6 bases between. Germline V CDR1 and CDR2: LGHDT, YNNKEL (reference sequence). The length of the CDR3 is 14 residues. The CDR3 spells CASSPAPNTGELFF. The CDR3 DNA reads as TGTGCCAGCAGCCCCGCCCCGAACACCGGGGAGCTGTTTTTT.

A single count supports this clone. The CDR3 here is CASSLTGFQETQYF. DNA for the CDR3: TGTGCCAGCAGCCTAACAGGGTTCCAAGAGACCCAGTACTTC. The V gene is TRBV7-8, the J gene TRBJ2-5; weak D call: TRBD1 (6 bases). Germline-derived CDR1 and CDR2 are SGHVS and FQNEAQ. The CDR3 length is 14 residues. V was cut by 5 bases and J by 1 base, with 11 bases left in between.

This clone was found once. The gene calls are TRBV12-3 or TRBV12-4 and TRBJ1-2, with D possibly matching TRBD1 (5 bases). The CDR3 runs 13 residues. V was clipped by 4 bases and J by 5 bases, with 11 bases between them. The CDR3 coding sequence is TGTGCCAGCAGTTGGGACGAAGGTTATGGCTACACCTTC. Its translation is CASSWDEGYGYTF.

The chain joins TRBV4-3 to TRBJ1-1; the match to TRBD1 covers 7 bases. The CDR3 length is 16 residues. Germline V gene sequence: CDR1 LGHNA, CDR2 YSLEER. J gave up 4 bases and V 4 bases, and 12 bases lay outside the gene matches. The CDR3 nucleotides are TGCGCCAGCAGCCGATATCTTACAGGGGTCGGCACTGAAGCTTTCTTT. This sequence encodes CASSRYLTGVGTEAFF.

The rearrangement uses TRBV30 and TRBJ1-1; TRBD1 matches 7 bases. Germline V gives CDR1 GTSNPN, CDR2 SVGIG (reference sequence). J lost 6 bases, V lost 6 bases, and 4 bases had no gene match. This CDR3 contains 11 residues. DNA of the CDR3: TGTGCCTGTGACAGGGAGGCTGAAGCTTTCTTT. Residues: CACDREAEAFF.